The clone carrying this T cell receptor beta chain came up many times. Time point in this sample: longitudinal time-point 1 (baseline). This CDR3 has 18 amino acids. From germline, CDR1 is MNHEY and CDR2 SVGAGI. V gave up 5 bases and J gave up 12 bases; unmatched junction bases: 24. One entry per CDR3 protein results from TCRdb running MiXCR on the 5' RACE reads. The table shows around 60,000 distinct CDR3 sequences, with roughly 10% occurring only once. The data belong to a study of neurological immune-mediated disorders. The sequence was obtained from a male donor with HTLV-1-associated myelopathy (HAM/TSP). V gene TRBV6-5 combines with J gene TRBJ1-1; 10 nucleotides line up with TRBD1. Specimen: PBMCs. The CDR3 DNA sequence: TGTGCCAGCAGTCCAAACCCTGGGACAGGGGTGGTATGGCCTGGAACTTTCTTT. Protein: CASSPNPGTGVVWPGTFF.